This T cell receptor beta chain originates from a study of PD-1 blockade in classical Hodgkin lymphoma. Profiling relied on immunoSEQ multiplex PCR, and the TCRdb table lists in-frame clones only, not all of them. The sample lists fewer than 30,000 clones; around 92% were seen once. Described time point: newly diagnosed, previously untreated cHL patient sample. Magnetic negative selection of thawed PBMCs was the method by which CD4+ T cells were purified. Trimming cost V 3 bases and J 4 bases; bases outside gene matches: 5. Germline lookup yields CDR1 KGHSH and CDR2 LQKENI. The CDR3 runs 15 residues. The receptor's source is a human donor with classical Hodgkin lymphoma. The V gene is TRBV18, the J gene TRBJ1-1; 10 bases map to TRBD1. Input material: CD4+ T cells from blood. CDR3 sequence reads: CASSPGQGGGTEAFF. The DNA for the CDR3 is TGTGCCAGCTCACCTGGACAGGGGGGAGGCACTGAAGCTTTCTTT.